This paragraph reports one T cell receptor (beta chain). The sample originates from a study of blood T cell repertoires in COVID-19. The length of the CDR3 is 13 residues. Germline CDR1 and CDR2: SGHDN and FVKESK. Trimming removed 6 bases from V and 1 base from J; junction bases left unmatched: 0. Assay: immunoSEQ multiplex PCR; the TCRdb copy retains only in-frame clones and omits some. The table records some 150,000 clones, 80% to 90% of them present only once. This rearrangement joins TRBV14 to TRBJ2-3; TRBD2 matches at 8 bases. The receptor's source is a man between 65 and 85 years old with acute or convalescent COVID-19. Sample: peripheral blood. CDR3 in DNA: TGTGCCAGCAGGACTAGCGGCACAGATACGCAGTATTTT. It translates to CASRTSGTDTQYF.